These 7 T cell receptor beta chains were all obtained from the same sample, sequenced in a study of fetal regulatory T cell absence and autoimmunity. Clones were sequenced by immunoSEQ multiplex PCR, and TCRdb holds only the in-frame ones, with some missing. This sample has some 87,000 clones, with 55% to 75% found just once. Sample: pancreas tissue. The receptors derive from a male donor with IPEX syndrome.

CDR3 amino acids: CASIWGGTDTQYF. For the CDR3, the DNA is TGTGCCAGCATTTGGGGGGGCACAGATACGCAGTATTTT. This sequence joins TRBV6-1 and TRBJ2-3; the D gene is possibly TRBD2 (6 bases). Trimming removed 7 bases at V and 1 base at J, with 9 bases between. This CDR3 contains 13 residues. CDR1 MNHNS and CDR2 SASEGT come from the germline V gene.

In this sample, this clone turned up a few times. The J gene is TRBJ2-7, the V gene TRBV7-6; 9 nucleotides match TRBD2. V lost 1 base to trimming and J lost 7 bases; unmatched junction nucleotides: 5. The CDR3 has 14 amino acids. CDR1 SGHVS and CDR2 FNYEAQ come from the germline V gene. The CDR3 is CASSLGGLAGEQYF. The CDR3 DNA reads TGTGCCAGCAGCTTAGGGGGACTAGCTGGGGAGCAGTACTTC.

This chain links TRBV4-2 with TRBJ2-7, with 7 bases aligning to TRBD2. This CDR3 comprises 16 residues. The V gene's germline CDR1 is LGHNA and CDR2 YNFKEQ. Germline trimming cut 0 bases from V and 3 bases from J; bases unmatched to any gene: 8. As DNA, the CDR3 is TGTGCCAGCAGCCAAGATGGGGGGACTACCTTCTACGAGCAGTACTTC. This gives the protein CASSQDGGTTFYEQYF.

The rearrangement links TRBV4-1 to TRBJ2-7; perhaps D is TRBD1 or TRBD2 (5 bases each). The germline CDR1 and CDR2 sequences are MGHRA and YSYEKL. This CDR3 has 15 residues. V dropped 1 base and J dropped 4 bases, with 14 bases sitting between them. The chain's CDR3 is CASSQAPWGSYEQYF. The CDR3, as DNA: TGCGCCAGCAGCCAAGCCCCTTGGGGGAGTTACGAGCAGTACTTC.

This clone was counted a single time. The chain joins TRBV27 to TRBJ1-5, with 7 positions matching TRBD1. Germline assignment: CDR1 MNHEY and CDR2 SMNVEV (reference sequence). The V gene end was trimmed by 6 bases and the J gene end by 5 bases; junction bases not matched to a gene: 13. CDR3 length: 16 residues. The CDR3 region has the DNA TGTGCCAGCAGCCGATACAGGGGTCTGTCTCATCAGCCCCAGCATTTT. It is translated as CASSRYRGLSHQPQHF.

The rearrangement joins TRBV13 to TRBJ1-2; no reliable D call. Looked up from germline, CDR1 is PRHDT and CDR2 is FYEKMQ (reference sequence). The CDR3 runs 14 residues. V gave up 2 bases and J gave up 0 bases, with 7 bases separating them. CDR3 protein: CASSLTPSNYGYTF. In DNA, the CDR3 is TGTGCCAGCAGCTTAACCCCTTCTAACTATGGCTACACCTTC. Full variable domain (rest looked up from reference TRBV13 and TRBJ1-2): AAGVIQSPRHLIKEKRETATLKCYPIPRHDTVYWYQQGPGQDPQFLISFYEKMQSDKGSIPDRFSAQQFSDYHSELNMSSLELGDSALYFCASSLTPSNYGYTFGSGTRLTVV.

V and J are TRBV6-1 and TRBJ2-5; 13 positions agree with TRBD2. CDR3 length equals 18 residues. Germline V gene lookup returns CDR1 MNHNS and CDR2 SASEGT. Trimming cost V 4 bases and J 3 bases; bases outside gene matches: 11. The CDR3 coding sequence is TGTGCCAGCAGTGCGACCCAAGGACTAGCGGGGGCAAAAGAGACCCAGTACTTC. Its translation is CASSATQGLAGAKETQYF.